A single T cell receptor beta chain is shown here with its context. The sample is drawn from a study of blood T cell repertoires in COVID-19. Overall study: There were acute and convalescent COVID-19 samples, and they came from the United States, Italy and Spain.

Some clones are missing from TCRdb's copy, which holds only in-frame ones; the method was immunoSEQ multiplex PCR. The sample comprises a few hundred thousand clones, roughly 85% of which are singletons, and approximately 5.2% rests with the top ten. Enrollees, roughly 18 to 90 years old, lived in approximately 24 US areas. Per the germline V gene, CDR1 is LGHDT and CDR2 is YNNKEL (reference sequence). This CDR3 region has 14 residues. Trimming shortened V by 8 bases and J by 0 bases, and 11 bases separated the two germline ends. This clonotype was obtained from a woman between 25 and 40 years old who had recovered from COVID-19. The sample consisted of PBMCs or T cells enriched from blood (not recorded which). This chain uses TRBV3-1 (or the pseudogene TRBV3-2) with TRBJ2-1; perhaps TRBD2 as D (6 bases). CDR3 DNA sequence: TGTGCCAGCGGGGACTCGAGCTCCTACAATGAGCAGTTCTTC. It translates to CASGDSSSYNEQFF.